This T cell receptor (beta chain) appears in the sequencing data of a study of T cell clones after liver transplantation. Overall study context: Three of the eight recipients were HCV-positive; the rest had non-autoimmune, non-viral transplant indications.

The method was immunoSEQ multiplex PCR; TCRdb's version includes in-frame clones alone and lacks a portion of them. This sample has 45,000 or so clones, with more than 70% found just once. CDR1 SGHRS and CDR2 YFSETQ come from the germline V gene. The CDR3 loop spans 14 amino acids. V lost 8 bases to trimming and J lost 0 bases, with 14 bases between them. Specimen: CD4+ T cells from blood, collected 24 months after liver transplant. The rearrangement links TRBV5-1 to TRBJ1-1; D possibly corresponds to TRBD1 (5 bases). The sequence came from a human patient who received a liver transplant. Part of the T cell pool may stem from the graft donor. The CDR3 region is CASFSPGLNTEAFF. The CDR3 bases are TGCGCCAGTTTTTCCCCGGGACTGAACACTGAAGCTTTCTTT.